One and the same sample provided the 24 T cell receptor beta chains below, sequenced in a study of T cell repertoires in cytomegalovirus infection. The antigens these receptors bind are not known. Using its own MiXCR run on the reads, TCRdb lists one record per CDR3 protein. The table has about a million distinct CDR3 sequences, around 30% seen once. Here the sequenced sample was cultured CD8+ T cells from PBMCs, taken from culture after CMV antigen stimulation. Receptors originate from a human donor in good health (CMV status not recorded). Some clones in this sample may be carry-over from other donors' samples.

This clonotype has a handful of counts. The V and J genes are TRBV12-3 or TRBV12-4 and TRBJ1-2; D is uncertain. The CDR3 is 13 residues long. Trimming pared 3 bases from V and 5 bases from J, leaving 10 bases between. The CDR3 loop reads CASSLTTEYGYTF. CDR3 coding DNA: TGTGCCAGCAGTTTGACTACCGAGTATGGCTACACCTTC.

A few counts support this clonotype. This sequence joins TRBV7-3 and TRBJ1-2; D call uncertain. The V gene's germline CDR1 is SGHTA and CDR2 FQGTGA. The CDR3 contains 12 residues. Trimming stripped 3 bases from V and 6 bases from J, with 8 bases between. CDR3 DNA sequence: TGTGCCAGCAGCTTCGCCTTCGATGGCTACACCTTC. Residues: CASSFAFDGYTF.

Concerning this clonotype itself: The conserved phenylalanine or tryptophan normally closing the CDR3 is absent here, so this likely arose from a read error. The V gene is TRBV7-6, the J gene TRBJ2-3, with D possibly matching TRBD2 (6 bases). V was shortened by 5 bases and J by 4 bases, with 16 bases between the two germline ends. The CDR3 runs to 15 residues. The germline gives CDR1 SGHVS, CDR2 FNYEAQ. Here the CDR3 reads CASSARAGPADTQYL. DNA for the CDR3: TGTGCCAGCAGCGCAAGGGCGGGACCTGCAGATACGCAGTATCTT.

This clonotype was recorded at least ten times. This sequence joins TRBV12-5 and TRBJ1-1; the D gene is possibly TRBD1 (5 bases). The V end was cut by 2 bases, the J end by 0 bases, with 10 bases between. Germline V lookup: CDR1 LGHNT, CDR2 FRNRAP. The CDR3 covers 15 residues. CDR3 sequence: CASGLWGQLNTEAFF. CDR3 DNA: TGTGCTAGTGGTTTGTGGGGCCAGTTGAACACTGAAGCTTTCTTT.

This clonotype showed up many times. The chain recombines TRBV7-2 with TRBJ2-1; no clear D. Trimming took off 5 bases at V and 8 bases at J, with 16 bases between the two ends. The CDR3 consists of 14 residues. Germline CDR1 and CDR2: SGHTA and FQGNSA. In DNA, the CDR3 is TGTGCCAGCAGCCCAATCGGACCCGCTGATGAGCAGTTCTTC. This encodes CASSPIGPADEQFF.

This clonotype has just a few counts. The rearrangement joins TRBV6-5 to TRBJ1-1; no reliable D call. Germline loops: CDR1 MNHEY, CDR2 SVGAGI. There are 14 residues in the CDR3. V dropped 0 bases and J dropped 4 bases, with 9 bases sitting between them. CDR3 residues: CASSYSWDSTEAFF. The CDR3 DNA follows: TGTGCCAGCAGTTACTCGTGGGATAGCACTGAAGCTTTCTTT.

The rearrangement uses TRBV27 and TRBJ2-1; D perhaps matches TRBD2 (6 bases). Between the trimmed V and J ends, which lost 4 bases and 4 bases, there was a span of 14 bases. This CDR3 is built from 15 residues. Germline CDR1 is MNHEY and CDR2 is SMNVEV (reference sequence). The CDR3 spells CASSSIWGDYNEQFF. CDR3 sequence (DNA): TGTGCCAGCAGTTCTATCTGGGGGGATTACAATGAGCAGTTCTTC.

This chain links TRBV4-1 with TRBJ2-7, with D possibly being TRBD1 (6 bases). Trimming took off 4 bases at V and 0 bases at J, with 10 bases between the two ends. From germline, CDR1 is MGHRA and CDR2 YSYEKL. The CDR3 is made up of 14 amino acids. Written as DNA, the CDR3 is TGCGCCAGCAGCCGGACAGTGAGCTCCTACGAGCAGTACTTC. It translates to CASSRTVSSYEQYF.

J is TRBJ1-2 and V is TRBV12-3 or TRBV12-4; D is possibly TRBD1 (5 bases). The CDR3 is 15 amino acids. Trimming took 6 bases from V and 4 from J, leaving 18 bases between them. CDR3 region: CASSPKLTGTYGYTF. DNA of the CDR3: TGTGCCAGCAGCCCCAAACTCACAGGAACCTATGGCTACACCTTC.

The chain carries TRBV6-1 and TRBJ2-7; 7 bases line up with TRBD2. Per the germline V gene, CDR1 is MNHNS and CDR2 is SASEGT. This CDR3 is 18 amino acids long. Trimming at V came to 7 bases and at J to 1 base, leaving 19 bases not matched to a gene. The DNA of the CDR3 is TGTGCCAGCAAGGCAACAAGGCTAGCGGTATTCTCGTCCTACGAGCAGTACTTC. As protein: CASKATRLAVFSSYEQYF.

This chain links TRBV19 with TRBJ1-5; the D gene is possibly TRBD1 (5 bases). CDR1 and CDR2 from the germline V gene are LNHDA and SQIVND (reference sequence). The germline V and J ends were trimmed by 5 bases and 2 bases, with 10 bases remaining between them. CDR3 length: 14 residues. The CDR3 reads CASSAGPGNQPQHF. The CDR3 coding sequence is TGTGCCAGTAGTGCAGGGCCGGGCAATCAGCCCCAGCATTTT. The complete variable domain, with remaining parts taken from reference TRBV19 and TRBJ1-5, reads DGGITQSPKYLFRKEGQNVTLSCEQNLNHDAMYWYRQDPGQGLRLIYYSQIVNDFQKGDIAEGYSVSREKKESFPLTVTSAQKNPTAFYLCASSAGPGNQPQHFGDGTRLSIL.

The rearrangement joins TRBV28 to TRBJ1-4; D gene ambiguous. The V end lost 3 bases, the J end lost 8 bases, and 10 bases lay between the germline ends. CDR1 is MDHEN and CDR2 is SYDVKM in the germline V gene. The length of the CDR3 is 13 residues. The CDR3 spells CASSFLFSEKLFF. The CDR3 DNA reads TGTGCCAGCAGTTTTCTTTTTTCGGAAAAACTGTTTTTT.

V and J are TRBV6-1 and TRBJ2-7, with TRBD2 as a possible D gene (5 bases). The CDR3 contains 14 residues. The germline gives CDR1 MNHNS, CDR2 SASEGT. V lost 5 bases and J lost 0, with 11 bases in between. CDR3 coding DNA: TGTGCCAGCAGTCGCGACGGACTCTCCTACGAGCAGTACGTC. This translates into CASSRDGLSYEQYV.

This rearrangement joins TRBV9 to TRBJ2-3; 7 bases match TRBD1. The CDR3 has 16 amino acids. Trimming removed 0 bases from V and 1 base from J; junction bases left unmatched: 5. Per germline, CDR1 SGDLS and CDR2 YYNGEE. This chain's CDR3 is CASSVGQGRGTDTQYF. The CDR3 coding sequence is TGTGCCAGCAGCGTAGGACAGGGCCGGGGCACAGATACGCAGTATTTT.

About this clonotype itself: This may be a read error: a much more frequent sequence differs by one nucleotide. The chain joins TRBV7-8 to TRBJ1-1; D remains ambiguous. The CDR3 is made up of 13 amino acids. Germline values: CDR1 SGHVS, CDR2 FQNEAQ. The CDR3 spells CASSAETWPESHF. The CDR3 DNA follows: TGTGCCAGCAGCGCAGAGACATGGCCTGAATCTCATTTT.

V and J are TRBV10-3 and TRBJ2-1; 15 nucleotides align to TRBD2. Germline values: CDR1 ENHRY, CDR2 SYGVKD. The CDR3 has 13 residues. V trimming: 10 bases; J trimming: 7 bases; junction bases outside the gene matches: 2. CDR3 DNA: TGTGCCACCGGGACTAGCGGGGGGAATGAGCAGTTCTTC. This translates into CATGTSGGNEQFF.

The chain combines TRBV12-5 with TRBJ2-7, with D possibly matching TRBD2 (6 bases). V was shortened by 3 bases and J by 2 bases, with 11 bases between the two germline ends. Germline loops: CDR1 LGHNT, CDR2 FRNRAP. This CDR3 contains 14 residues. The CDR3 is CASGFRDFPYEQYF. In DNA, the CDR3 is TGTGCTAGTGGTTTCCGGGACTTTCCCTACGAGCAGTACTTC.

This clonotype was observed many times. The chain links TRBV7-8 to TRBJ2-1, with 11 nucleotides matching TRBD2. The CDR3 covers 18 residues. The germline V gene has CDR1 SGHVS and CDR2 FQNEAQ. Trimming at V came to 1 base and at J to 6 bases, leaving 11 bases not matched to a gene. CDR3 protein: CASSLGLAGGPNLNEQFF. The CDR3 region has the DNA TGTGCCAGCAGCTTAGGGCTAGCGGGGGGCCCCAACCTCAATGAGCAGTTCTTC.

This sequence joins TRBV6-6 and TRBJ2-7; D is perhaps TRBD2 (5 bases). The CDR3 is made up of 15 amino acids. Germline V gene lookup returns CDR1 MNHNY and CDR2 SVGAGI (reference sequence). Trimming took 3 bases from V and 0 from J, leaving 12 bases between them. In DNA form, the CDR3 reads TGTGCCAGCAGTTATTCGGGCGGGTACTCCTACGAGCAGTACGTC. It yields the protein CASSYSGGYSYEQYV.

This clonotype has just a few counts. The J gene is TRBJ2-7, the V gene TRBV7-9; D call uncertain. V was cut by 5 bases and J by 2 bases, with 13 bases left in between. The CDR3 contains 14 residues. Germline CDR1 and CDR2: SEHNR and FQNEAQ (reference sequence). CDR3 sequence: CASSPSLSPYEQYF. Here the CDR3 DNA reads TGTGCCAGCAGCCCTTCCTTATCCCCCTACGAGCAGTACTTC.

This clonotype was detected ten times or more. The rearrangement joins TRBV7-9 to TRBJ1-2; D uncertain. The germline gives CDR1 SEHNR, CDR2 FQNEAQ (reference sequence). The V end lost 0 bases, the J end lost 4 bases, and 12 bases lay between the germline ends. CDR3 length: 15 residues. Here the CDR3 reads CASSLAGSSFYGYTF. In DNA form, the CDR3 reads TGTGCCAGCAGCTTAGCGGGCAGTTCCTTCTATGGCTACACCTTC.

This chain joins TRBV25-1 and TRBJ1-1; D call uncertain. CDR1 is MGHDK and CDR2 is SYGVNS in the germline V gene. The CDR3 runs 15 residues. With 2 bases removed from V and 2 bases from J, the gap between germline ends came to 12 bases. CDR3 in DNA: TGTGCCAGCAGTGAAATCTCAGACATCAACACTGAAGCTTTCTTT. This codes for CASSEISDINTEAFF.

This sequence joins TRBV19 and TRBJ1-1; D might be TRBD1 (5 bases). The CDR3 is 14 residues long. Germline V gene lookup returns CDR1 LNHDA and CDR2 SQIVND (reference sequence). V lost 1 base to trimming and J lost 4 bases, with 10 bases between them. Written as DNA, the CDR3 is TGTGCCAGTAGTATAGCGGGGGGAAGCACTGAAGCTTTCTTT. Amino acids: CASSIAGGSTEAFF.

This clonotype was seen more than once but under ten times. V gene TRBV7-8 combines with J gene TRBJ1-5, with D uncertain. CDR3 length: 17 amino acids. Germline CDR1 SGHVS, CDR2 FQNEAQ. The V end lost 1 base, the J end lost 2 bases, and 15 bases lay between the germline ends. CDR3 protein: CASSLDLSRYGNQPQHF. In DNA form, the CDR3 reads TGTGCCAGCAGCTTAGACCTTTCGAGATATGGCAATCAGCCCCAGCATTTT.